Listed below are T cell receptor beta chains from one sample, sequenced in a study of T-cell memory formation after mild COVID-19. TCRdb fed the 5' RACE reads into MiXCR, producing one record per CDR3 protein. The sample yields around 510,000 distinct CDR3 sequences, about 20% seen once. The sample taken for sequencing was PBMCs or a T cell subset sorted from them (not recorded which). The receptors stem from an adult woman who had mild COVID-19 (a few samples of this study predate the infection). Cell type and time point are not known. Each CDR3 is given without its conserved first and last residue.

v_gene: TRBV7-2
CDR3aa: ASSRRLAGFYEQY

v_gene: TRBV12-3/TRBV12-4
CDR3aa: ASSLGDTGYEQY

v_gene: TRBV7-9
CDR3aa: ASSLAGAGTGKETKY

v_gene: TRBV15
CDR3aa: ATSRDQSRSVGEQY

v_gene: TRBV7-2
CDR3aa: ASSFGELRFSPLH

v_gene: TRBV19
CDR3aa: ASTLEWGPTYEQY

v_gene: TRBV6-1
CDR3aa: ASNIAGTRYEQY

v_gene: TRBV11-3
CDR3aa: ASNLQTSGRREQF

v_gene: TRBV21-1
CDR3aa: ASSKEERWTSGRETGELF

v_gene: TRBV5-6
CDR3aa: ASSWSFGGPQH

v_gene: TRBV5-1
CDR3aa: ASSLASGTYEQY

v_gene: TRBV9
CDR3aa: ASSVSDRDDYEQY

v_gene: TRBV10-2
CDR3aa: ASSESGQGGEAF

v_gene: TRBV6-5
CDR3aa: ASSYLGLAGADTQY

v_gene: TRBV6-6
CDR3aa: ASSYYGNYGYT

v_gene: TRBV7-6
CDR3aa: ASSLAGTYGYT

v_gene: TRBV14
CDR3aa: ASSERGIYEQY

v_gene: TRBV4-3
CDR3aa: ASSQERTGGLSYEQY

v_gene: TRBV3-1
CDR3aa: ASSHGAGHTEAF

v_gene: TRBV7-2
CDR3aa: ASSLAGTLNEKLF

v_gene: TRBV20-1
CDR3aa: SASFGEETQY

v_gene: TRBV7-8
CDR3aa: ASSPLLETSYEQY

v_gene: TRBV7-7
CDR3aa: ASSPRGAGGLNEQF

v_gene: TRBV5-1
CDR3aa: ASSREVGSPLH

v_gene: TRBV29-1
CDR3aa: SGTGTGIYNEQF

v_gene: TRBV12-3/TRBV12-4
CDR3aa: ASSFRGEQF

v_gene: TRBV7-6
CDR3aa: ASSYEGGGTGELF

v_gene: TRBV24-1
CDR3aa: ATSDRTGERAGYT

v_gene: TRBV25-1
CDR3aa: ASLSWEYQETQY

v_gene: TRBV2
CDR3aa: ASSSRTGGNTEAF

v_gene: TRBV12-3/TRBV12-4
CDR3aa: ASSEGGGPSGANVLT

v_gene: TRBV7-2
CDR3aa: ASRGSRGPGNTIY

v_gene: TRBV12-3/TRBV12-4
CDR3aa: ASRPQTSGAGEAF

v_gene: TRBV5-1
CDR3aa: ASLSDGAHSGANVLT

v_gene: TRBV27
CDR3aa: ASSLGRGTHYGYT

v_gene: TRBV5-8
CDR3aa: ASSPPLRTGVAHEQY

v_gene: TRBV20-1
CDR3aa: SARDKALAGGYYEQY

v_gene: TRBV4-3
CDR3aa: ASSLEGMSTDTQY

v_gene: TRBV6-6
CDR3aa: ASSYVGQPQH

v_gene: TRBV7-2
CDR3aa: ASSYRGRPIHSPLH

v_gene: TRBV5-1
CDR3aa: ASSIGTGGTYGYT

v_gene: TRBV7-9
CDR3aa: ASSAQEETQY

v_gene: TRBV4-2
CDR3aa: ASSQLRGDRSNYGYT

v_gene: TRBV24-1
CDR3aa: ATSDISGRAGETQY

v_gene: TRBV7-7
CDR3aa: ASSLGRRGLGSYGYT